This TCR beta chain was retrieved from a study of T-cell memory formation after mild COVID-19. Study findings and constraints: Contracting CD4+ clones were located mainly in CM and EM, and CD8+ clones in EMRA. Clones that contracted from day 15 to 85 had balanced CD4/CD8; later expanders were CD4+ biased.

Germline V gene sequence: CDR1 LNHDA, CDR2 SQIVND (reference sequence). The ends were cut back, 5 bases at V and 11 bases at J, with 19 bases in the middle. CDR3 length: 14 residues. One entry per CDR3 protein, called by TCRdb with MiXCR from the 5' RACE reads. The table shows 250,000 to 300,000 distinct CDR3 sequences, with roughly 15% occurring only once. As to this clonotype: What it recognizes is unknown.

The chain recombines TRBV19 with TRBJ1-5; D is uncertain. Sequencing input: PBMCs or a T cell subset sorted from them (not recorded which). The sequence came from a man aged 18 to 29 who had mild COVID-19 (a few samples of this study predate the infection). Cell type and time point are not known. The CDR3 DNA sequence: TGTGCCAGTAGTGAGGATCGGGTTTCTGGGTCCCAGCATTTT. It translates to CASSEDRVSGSQHF.